The 14 T cell receptor beta chains reported below all come from one sample, sequenced in a study of T cell changes during pregnancy in multiple sclerosis. TCRdb keeps only in-frame clones here, not all; method: immunoSEQ multiplex PCR. The sample has 35,000 to 45,000 clones, around nine tenths seen once. Specimen: CD4+ T cells from peripheral blood mononuclear cells, collected in the first trimester of pregnancy. These receptors were obtained from a female donor with multiple sclerosis, enrolled in a pregnancy study.

The chain joins TRBV19 to TRBJ1-2; the D is unclear. This CDR3 has 11 amino acids. Germline V gene data show CDR1 as LNHDA and CDR2 as SQIVND (reference sequence). Trimming took 8 bases from V and 2 from J, leaving 6 bases between them. CDR3 in DNA: TGTGCCAGTCACAGAAACTATGGCTACACCTTC. Residues: CASHRNYGYTF. Together with reference TRBV19 and TRBJ1-2, the CDR3 gives the full variable domain: DGGITQSPKYLFRKEGQNVTLSCEQNLNHDAMYWYRQDPGQGLRLIYYSQIVNDFQKGDIAEGYSVSREKKESFPLTVTSAQKNPTAFYLCASHRNYGYTFGSGTRLTVV.

This chain connects TRBV15 to TRBJ2-2; perhaps TRBD1 as D (5 bases). In germline, CDR1 is LNHNV, CDR2 YYDKDF (reference sequence). V gave up 3 bases and J gave up 0 bases, with 17 bases separating them. This CDR3 is built from 18 residues. The CDR3 DNA follows: TGTGCCACCAGCAGCAAACGACTGGGGCAAGCGAACACCGGGGAGCTGTTTTTT. It yields the protein CATSSKRLGQANTGELFF.

The chain combines TRBV5-1 with TRBJ2-2; perhaps TRBD2 as D (5 bases). CDR3 length: 14 residues. Germline CDR1 and CDR2: SGHRS and YFSETQ. The ends were cut back, 8 bases at V and 4 bases at J, with 15 bases in the middle. In DNA, the CDR3 is TGCGCCAGTACCCACAGCGGAGTCACCGGGGAGCTGTTTTTT. It specifies CASTHSGVTGELFF.

The J gene is TRBJ2-3, the V gene TRBV29-1; perhaps TRBD2 as D (5 bases). The germline gives CDR1 SQVTM, CDR2 ANQGSEA. With 6 bases removed from V and 0 bases from J, the gap between germline ends came to 10 bases. The length of the CDR3 is 13 residues. CDR3: CSVGRGSTDTQYF. CDR3 in DNA: TGCAGCGTCGGCCGGGGTAGCACAGATACGCAGTATTTT.

V is TRBV4-2 and J is TRBJ1-4; D gene unclear. In germline, CDR1 is LGHNA, CDR2 YNFKEQ. Trimming left V 0 bases short and J 1 base short, with 9 bases between. The CDR3 is 16 amino acids. The CDR3 region is CASSQDGRGTNEKLFF. The CDR3 nucleotides read TGTGCCAGCAGCCAAGATGGGCGGGGAACTAATGAAAAACTGTTTTTT.

The rearrangement joins TRBV30 to TRBJ2-3; 11 bases map to TRBD2. Germline V lookup: CDR1 GTSNPN, CDR2 SVGIG (reference sequence). V lost 0 bases to trimming and J lost 2 bases; unmatched junction nucleotides: 7. There are 17 residues in the CDR3. CDR3 amino acids: CAWSVPGLAAPTDTQYF. CDR3 bases: TGTGCCTGGAGTGTACCGGGACTAGCGGCCCCCACAGATACGCAGTATTTT. Combining the CDR3 with reference TRBV30 and TRBJ2-3 gives the whole variable domain SQTIHQWPATLVQPVGSPLSLECTVEGTSNPNLYWYRQAAGRGLQLLFYSVGIGQISSEVPQNLSASRPQDRQFILSSKKLLLSDSGFYLCAWSVPGLAAPTDTQYFGPGTRLTVL.

This clone was picked up one time. The chain joins TRBV11-2 to TRBJ1-3; the match to TRBD1 covers 8 bases. The length of the CDR3 is 15 residues. Germline CDR1 is SGHAT and CDR2 is FQNNGV. The trim removed 0 bases at V and 4 bases at J, leaving 2 bases unmatched. The CDR3 coding sequence is TGTGCCAGCAGCTTAGACGGGACAGGAGGAAACACCATATATTTT. Amino acid sequence: CASSLDGTGGNTIYF.

The chain combines TRBV28 with TRBJ2-7; tentatively, D is TRBD2 (5 bases). Germline-derived CDR1 and CDR2 are MDHEN and SYDVKM. This CDR3 region has 11 residues. Trimming pared 8 bases from V and 8 bases from J, leaving 13 bases between. DNA of the CDR3: TGTGCCAGCGTAGCGTTTGGGCAGCAGTACTTC. Encoded protein: CASVAFGQQYF. Looking up the rest from reference TRBV28 and TRBJ2-7 gives the full variable domain: DVKVTQSSRYLVKRTGEKVFLECVQDMDHENMFWYRQDPGLGLRLIYFSYDVKMKEKGDIPEGYSVSREKKERFSLILESASTNQTSMYLCASVAFGQQYFGPGTRLTVT.

The rearrangement joins TRBV9 to TRBJ2-3; 9 nucleotides align to TRBD1. Trimming removed 0 bases from V and 2 bases from J; junction bases left unmatched: 4. The CDR3 consists of 16 residues. Germline loops: CDR1 SGDLS, CDR2 YYNGEE. This CDR3 is CASSVAGTGITDTQYF. The DNA for the CDR3 is TGTGCCAGCAGCGTAGCTGGGACAGGGATCACAGATACGCAGTATTTT.

About this clone: Other nucleotide sequences in the sample specify the same CDR3. This sequence joins TRBV28 and TRBJ1-2, with no clear D. V gave up 4 bases and J gave up 6 bases, with 3 bases separating them. Germline CDR1 MDHEN, CDR2 SYDVKM. This CDR3 contains 10 residues. The CDR3 DNA reads as TGTGCCAGCAGTTCTAATGGCTACACCTTC. Protein: CASSSNGYTF.

The J gene is TRBJ1-1, the V gene TRBV18, with D maybe TRBD1 (6 bases). The V end was cut by 5 bases, the J end by 6 bases, with 13 bases between. CDR3 length: 13 residues. The V gene's germline CDR1 is KGHSH and CDR2 LQKENI. CDR3 bases: TGTGCCAGCTCAGTTAAACAGGGCTCTGAAGCTTTCTTT. The encoded protein is CASSVKQGSEAFF.

The rearrangement joins TRBV5-4 to TRBJ2-3; 12 nucleotides match TRBD1. Trimming took 4 bases from V and 3 from J; bases not matched to a gene: 6. Germline-derived CDR1 and CDR2 are SGHNT and YYREEE (reference sequence). The CDR3 totals 16 residues. The CDR3 sequence: CASSLGDRGRTDTQYF. DNA for the CDR3: TGTGCCAGCAGCCTGGGGGACAGGGGGCGAACAGATACGCAGTATTTT.

The chain combines TRBV25-1 with TRBJ1-2; 7 bases line up with TRBD1. The CDR3 length is 15 residues. Per germline, CDR1 MGHDK and CDR2 SYGVNS. The V segment lost 6 bases and the J segment 4 bases; nucleotides outside the gene matches: 11. In DNA form, the CDR3 reads TGTGCCAGCAGCGTACAGGGGCTCGGACCCTATGGCTACACCTTC. Residues: CASSVQGLGPYGYTF.

The count of this clone is one. The V and J genes are TRBV7-2 and TRBJ1-2; 8 bases are shared with TRBD1. V shed 1 base, J shed 8 bases, and the junction held 9 bases outside the gene matches. In germline, CDR1 is SGHTA, CDR2 FQGNSA. CDR3 length equals 15 residues. CDR3 sequence (DNA): TGTGCCAGCAGCTTAGGACAGGGGAATTGGAAAGGCTACACCTTC. Protein product: CASSLGQGNWKGYTF. The full variable domain, completed using reference TRBV7-2 and TRBJ1-2, is GAGVSQSPSNKVTEKGKDVELRCDPISGHTALYWYRQSLGQGLEFLIYFQGNSAPDKSGLPSDRFSAERTGGSVSTLTIQRTQQEDSAVYLCASSLGQGNWKGYTFGSGTRLTVV.